The 29 T cell receptor beta chains below were found in one sample sequenced in a study of T cells in localized non-small cell lung cancer. Profiling relied on immunoSEQ multiplex PCR, and the TCRdb table lists in-frame clones only, not all of them. The sample gives about 25,000 clones, about 90% of which show up once; 5.8% is in the top ten. The sample in question was peripheral blood, obtained before any cancer treatment. These TCRs come from a male donor at least 60 years old with stage II squamous cell lung carcinoma.

Concerning this clone: At the DNA level, this CDR3 is encoded by other sequences in the same sample as well. J is TRBJ1-1 and V is TRBV15; 8 bases line up with TRBD1. Germline V gene data show CDR1 as LNHNV and CDR2 as YYDKDF (reference sequence). Trimming at V came to 5 bases and at J to 0 bases, leaving 5 bases not matched to a gene. The CDR3 totals 15 residues. CDR3 in amino acids: CATSRGGQVNTEAFF. The CDR3 nucleotides are TGTGCCACCAGCCGGGGGGGACAGGTGAACACTGAAGCTTTCTTT. The whole variable domain, filled in from reference TRBV15 and TRBJ1-1, reads DAMVIQNPRYQVTQFGKPVTLSCSQTLNHNVMYWYQQKSSQAPKLLFHYYDKDFNNEADTPDNFQSRRPNTSFCFLDIRSPGLGDTAMYLCATSRGGQVNTEAFFGQGTRLTVV.

The gene calls are TRBV19 and TRBJ2-7; D unresolved. CDR1 and CDR2 (germline): LNHDA, SQIVND (reference sequence). The CDR3 length is 14 residues. V gave up 3 bases and J gave up 4 bases, with 13 bases separating them. DNA of the CDR3: TGTGCCAGTAGTATTTATCCAGGCCGATACGAGCAGTACTTC. This encodes CASSIYPGRYEQYF.

The chain uses TRBV30 and TRBJ2-1; 9 bases line up with TRBD2. CDR3 length equals 16 residues. Germline values: CDR1 GTSNPN, CDR2 SVGIG (reference sequence). Losses at the gene ends were 4 bases for V and 2 bases for J; bases not matched to a gene: 9. CDR3 sequence: CAWTILSGSAYNEQFF. In DNA, the CDR3 is TGTGCCTGGACCATACTTAGCGGGAGCGCCTACAATGAGCAGTTCTTC. Using reference TRBV30 and TRBJ2-1 for the parts outside the CDR3, the full variable domain is SQTIHQWPATLVQPVGSPLSLECTVEGTSNPNLYWYRQAAGRGLQLLFYSVGIGQISSEVPQNLSASRPQDRQFILSSKKLLLSDSGFYLCAWTILSGSAYNEQFFGPGTRLTVL.

V gene TRBV4-3 combines with J gene TRBJ2-2; D gene uncertain. This CDR3 is built from 16 residues. V was shortened by 0 bases and J by 5 bases, with 13 bases between the two germline ends. The germline V gene has CDR1 LGHNA and CDR2 YSLEER. In nucleotides, the CDR3 is TGCGCCAGCAGCCAAGAGACTGCGGTAGGGACCGGGGAGCTGTTTTTT. It codes for CASSQETAVGTGELFF.

The CDR3 nucleotides are TGCGCCAGCAGCTTTGTCACCGGGACAGGGGAGACCCAGTACTTC. Amino acid sequence: CASSFVTGTGETQYF. The V gene is TRBV5-1, the J gene TRBJ2-5, with 9 bases lining up with TRBD1. This CDR3 region has 15 residues. V shed 2 bases, J shed 5 bases, and the junction held 7 bases outside the gene matches. CDR1 and CDR2 from the germline V gene are SGHRS and YFSETQ.

V gene TRBV11-3 combines with J gene TRBJ1-1; D is undetermined. Germline CDR1 SGHNT, CDR2 YENEEA. This CDR3 is 13 amino acids long. Trimming removed 8 bases at V and 1 base at J, with 11 bases between. The CDR3 protein is CASWGRKNTEAFF. CDR3 coding DNA: TGTGCCAGCTGGGGTCGGAAGAACACTGAAGCTTTCTTT.

The J gene is TRBJ2-7, the V gene TRBV11-2, with TRBD2 matching 10 bases. The germline V gene has CDR1 SGHAT and CDR2 FQNNGV. This CDR3 comprises 14 residues. The V gene end was trimmed by 6 bases and the J gene end by 6 bases; junction bases not matched to a gene: 8. The DNA for the CDR3 is TGTGCCAGCAGTCCTAGCGGGAGACGGGCCGAGCAGTACTTC. It codes for CASSPSGRRAEQYF.

The chain recombines TRBV27 with TRBJ2-1, with TRBD2 identical over 7 bases. The CDR3 consists of 15 residues. Germline CDR1 MNHEY, CDR2 SMNVEV (reference sequence). Losses at the gene ends were 2 bases for V and 6 bases for J; bases not matched to a gene: 7. CDR3 in amino acids: CASSLVGGPPNEQFF. DNA of the CDR3: TGTGCCAGCAGTTTAGTGGGAGGGCCCCCCAATGAGCAGTTCTTC.

This clone was detected once. The chain has TRBV11-3 and TRBJ2-3, with 7 bases lining up with TRBD2. After removal of 5 bases from V and 3 bases from J, the junction contained 8 bases not matched to a gene. The CDR3 consists of 15 residues. Germline CDR1 is SGHNT and CDR2 is YENEEA. CDR3 sequence (DNA): TGTGCCAGCAGCCCGAGGGAGGGGCATACAGATACGCAGTATTTT. Amino acids: CASSPREGHTDTQYF.

The CDR3 nucleotides are TGTGCCAGCAGCCAGAGGGGACTAGCGGGGCCGACGGATACGCAGTATTTT. Amino acid sequence: CASSQRGLAGPTDTQYF. This sequence joins TRBV5-4 and TRBJ2-3, with 13 positions matching TRBD2. The junction had 11 bases not matched to a gene; V was cut back by 4 bases and J by 6 bases. Germline CDR1 reads SGHNT; CDR2 reads YYREEE (reference sequence). This CDR3 spans 17 amino acids.

This rearrangement joins TRBV5-1 to TRBJ1-1; 9 bases match TRBD1. CDR3 length: 14 residues. J lost 3 bases, V lost 3 bases, and 3 bases had no gene match. Germline CDR1 and CDR2: SGHRS and YFSETQ. The DNA of the CDR3 is TGCGCCAGCAGCTCGGGACAGGGCTACACTGAAGCTTTCTTT. The encoded protein is CASSSGQGYTEAFF.

The CDR3 region has the DNA TGCGCCAGCAGCCTAACCGGACAGAACTTCAATGAAAAACTGTTTTTT. Encoded protein: CASSLTGQNFNEKLFF. The chain combines TRBV4-3 with TRBJ1-4, with a weak D call TRBD1 (6 bases). The ends were cut back, 4 bases at V and 5 bases at J, with 17 bases in the middle. Germline V CDR1 and CDR2: LGHNA, YSLEER. This CDR3 region has 16 residues.

V gene TRBV6-5 combines with J gene TRBJ1-2; D ambiguous. V dropped 5 bases and J dropped 2 bases, with 12 bases sitting between them. CDR1 and CDR2 from the germline V gene are MNHEY and SVGAGI. The CDR3 is 14 amino acids. CDR3 loop: CASSRPDGNYGYTF. CDR3 DNA sequence: TGTGCCAGCAGTCGCCCGGACGGCAACTATGGCTACACCTTC.

This rearrangement joins TRBV11-2 to TRBJ2-2; tentative D call: TRBD1 (6 bases). V was clipped by 5 bases and J by 1 base, with 17 bases between them. Germline values: CDR1 SGHAT, CDR2 FQNNGV. The CDR3 covers 17 residues. In DNA, the CDR3 is TGTGCCAGCAGCCCGAGACTCGGGACACTGAACACCGGGGAGCTGTTTTTT. Amino acid sequence: CASSPRLGTLNTGELFF.

The genes are TRBV30 and TRBJ1-5; no clear D. Trimming took 3 bases from V and 5 from J, leaving 8 bases between them. The CDR3 extends over 12 amino acids. Germline values: CDR1 GTSNPN, CDR2 SVGIG (reference sequence). The CDR3 DNA reads TGTGCCTGGAGCGTGGAAGATCAGCCCCAGCATTTT. Translation gives CAWSVEDQPQHF.

The sample holds one count of this clone. The chain links TRBV19 to TRBJ1-2; 9 bases are shared with TRBD1. The CDR3 covers 16 residues. Germline CDR1 reads LNHDA; CDR2 reads SQIVND (reference sequence). V dropped 5 bases and J dropped 4; count of bases not matched to a gene: 11. CDR3: CASSPGQGPLGYGYTF. CDR3 in DNA: TGTGCCAGTAGTCCGGGACAGGGCCCGCTAGGCTATGGCTACACCTTC. The variable domain in full, completed from reference TRBV19 and TRBJ1-2, reads DGGITQSPKYLFRKEGQNVTLSCEQNLNHDAMYWYRQDPGQGLRLIYYSQIVNDFQKGDIAEGYSVSREKKESFPLTVTSAQKNPTAFYLCASSPGQGPLGYGYTFGSGTRLTVV.

The chain uses TRBV19 and TRBJ1-5; possibly TRBD1 for D (5 bases). Germline lookup yields CDR1 LNHDA and CDR2 SQIVND (reference sequence). V was shortened by 5 bases and J by 11 bases, with 13 bases between the two germline ends. This CDR3 is built from 12 residues. The CDR3, as DNA: TGTGCCAGTAGTCGGGACGAGGGGTCCCAGCATTTT. Translating it yields CASSRDEGSQHF.

This rearrangement joins TRBV4-1 to TRBJ2-4; D is unresolved. The CDR3 sequence is 18 residues long. Per the germline V gene, CDR1 is MGHRA and CDR2 is YSYEKL. Trimming removed 0 bases from V and 0 bases from J, with 15 bases in between. The CDR3 nucleotides read TGCGCCAGCAGCCAAGATCCGGGCACCCGCAAAGCCAAAAACATTCAGTACTTC. It encodes CASSQDPGTRKAKNIQYF.

V is TRBV9 and J is TRBJ2-1, with TRBD2 matching 7 bases. Germline-derived CDR1 and CDR2 are SGDLS and YYNGEE. V dropped 4 bases and J dropped 6; count of bases not matched to a gene: 10. This CDR3 contains 15 residues. CDR3 sequence (DNA): TGTGCCAGCAGCCCTCGGGGGGAGCCCACCAATGAGCAGTTCTTC. Protein: CASSPRGEPTNEQFF.

The chain has TRBV27 and TRBJ1-1; 7 bases agree with TRBD1. The CDR3 loop spans 14 amino acids. V dropped 5 bases and J dropped 6; count of bases not matched to a gene: 9. CDR1 and CDR2 from the germline V gene are MNHEY and SMNVEV (reference sequence). The CDR3 coding sequence is TGTGCCAGCAGTCCCGTGACAGGGATCGCTGAAGCTTTCTTT. It yields the protein CASSPVTGIAEAFF.

The rearrangement uses TRBV2 and TRBJ2-5, with D unresolved. V gave up 9 bases and J gave up 1 base, with 6 bases separating them. The germline CDR1 and CDR2 sequences are SNHLY and FYNNEI. This CDR3 contains 11 residues. For the CDR3, the DNA is TGTGCCAGTGAATTCCAAGAGACCCAGTACTTC. Amino acid sequence: CASEFQETQYF.

This clone was seen more than once but under ten times. The chain carries TRBV7-8 and TRBJ2-2, with 7 positions matching TRBD1. The germline gives CDR1 SGHVS, CDR2 FQNEAQ. The CDR3 totals 17 residues. V shed 5 bases and J 2 bases; nucleotides not matched to a gene: 11. The CDR3, as DNA: TGTGCCAGCAGCCGGCTAAGACAGGGTCGAAACACCGGGGAGCTGTTTTTT. Protein product: CASSRLRQGRNTGELFF.

V gene TRBV5-6 combines with J gene TRBJ2-1, with a possible D match to TRBD2 (6 bases). V was cut by 4 bases and J by 5 bases, with 19 bases left in between. The CDR3 is 16 residues long. CDR1 and CDR2 from the germline V gene are SGHDT and YYEEEE. The CDR3 DNA follows: TGTGCCAGCAGCCAAAATTGGCTAGCGCAACACAATGAGCAGTTCTTC. Translating it yields CASSQNWLAQHNEQFF.

This clone came up once. The chain combines TRBV27 with TRBJ2-1, with D tentatively TRBD1 (5 bases). Germline CDR1 is MNHEY and CDR2 is SMNVEV (reference sequence). There are 15 residues in the CDR3. Trimming removed 3 bases at V and 0 bases at J, with 9 bases between. CDR3 bases: TGTGCCAGCAGTTTTGACAGAGGCTCCTACAATGAGCAGTTCTTC. Its translation: CASSFDRGSYNEQFF.

The chain recombines TRBV14 with TRBJ1-1, with D perhaps matching TRBD1 (5 bases). Germline CDR1 SGHDN, CDR2 FVKESK. Trimming removed 0 bases from V and 4 bases from J, with 9 bases in between. The CDR3 has 14 amino acids. The CDR3 reads CASSQDLGLTEAFF. DNA for the CDR3: TGTGCCAGCAGCCAAGATTTGGGGCTCACTGAAGCTTTCTTT.

The chain is built from TRBV27 and TRBJ2-1, with TRBD1 as a possible D gene (6 bases). The V end lost 4 bases, the J end lost 8 bases, and 18 bases lay between the germline ends. Per the germline V gene, CDR1 is MNHEY and CDR2 is SMNVEV (reference sequence). This CDR3 contains 15 residues. The CDR3 sequence is CASSSPHGGRDEQFF. The CDR3 nucleotides are TGTGCCAGCAGTTCGCCCCATGGGGGCCGCGATGAGCAGTTCTTC.

J is TRBJ2-1 and V is TRBV9; 8 nucleotides agree with TRBD2. The CDR3 sequence is 17 residues long. CDR1 SGDLS and CDR2 YYNGEE come from the germline V gene. V trimming: 0 bases; J trimming: 5 bases; junction bases outside the gene matches: 10. CDR3: CASSVASLSGSHNEQFF. DNA for the CDR3: TGTGCCAGCAGCGTAGCCTCTTTAAGCGGGAGTCACAATGAGCAGTTCTTC.

The chain links TRBV10-3 to TRBJ2-1; maybe TRBD1 (5 bases). The CDR3 sequence is 15 residues long. The V gene's germline CDR1 is ENHRY and CDR2 SYGVKD. Trimming removed 2 bases from V and 8 bases from J, with 16 bases in between. DNA of the CDR3: TGTGCCATCAGTGAGGACTCTAGGGGTGGCGATGAGCAGTTCTTC. Its protein is CAISEDSRGGDEQFF.

The V and J genes are TRBV5-1 and TRBJ1-1, with 7 bases fitting TRBD1. The V and J ends lost 6 bases and 1 base, in that order; junction bases with no gene match: 9. Germline V gene lookup returns CDR1 SGHRS and CDR2 YFSETQ. CDR3 length: 15 residues. For the CDR3, the DNA is TGCGCCAGCAAAAGCCACGGACAGGCGAACACTGAAGCTTTCTTT. Encoded protein: CASKSHGQANTEAFF. Full variable domain (missing parts from reference TRBV5-1 and TRBJ1-1): KAGVTQTPRYLIKTRGQQVTLSCSPISGHRSVSWYQQTPGQGLQFLFEYFSETQRNKGNFPGRFSGRQFSNSRSEMNVSTLELGDSALYLCASKSHGQANTEAFFGQGTRLTVV.